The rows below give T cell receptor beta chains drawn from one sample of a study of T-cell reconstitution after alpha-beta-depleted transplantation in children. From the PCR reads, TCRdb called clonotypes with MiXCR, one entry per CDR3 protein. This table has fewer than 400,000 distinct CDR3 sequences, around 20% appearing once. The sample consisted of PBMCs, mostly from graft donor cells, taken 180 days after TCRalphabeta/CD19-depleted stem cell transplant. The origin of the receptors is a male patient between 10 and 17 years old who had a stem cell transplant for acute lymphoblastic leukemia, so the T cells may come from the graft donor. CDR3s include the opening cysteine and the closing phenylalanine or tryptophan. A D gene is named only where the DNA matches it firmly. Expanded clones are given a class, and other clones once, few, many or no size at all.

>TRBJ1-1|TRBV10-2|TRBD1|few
TGCGCCAGCAGTGAGCGGTTCCCGGGACAGGGGGCGAGGACTGAAGCTTTCTTT
CASSERFPGQGARTEAFF
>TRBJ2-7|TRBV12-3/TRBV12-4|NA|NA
TGTGCCAGCAGTTTGTTGGCACTAGCTAGAGGTTACGAGCAGTACTTC
CASSLLALARGYEQYF
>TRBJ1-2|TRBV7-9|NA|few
TGTGCCAGCAGCCCGAGGGACGGACACTATGGCTACACCTTC
CASSPRDGHYGYTF
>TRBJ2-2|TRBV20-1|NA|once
TGCAGTGCTAGAGAGCGGGCGGGATTAGACACCGGGGAGCTGTTTTTT
CSARERAGLDTGELFF
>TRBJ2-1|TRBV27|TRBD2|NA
TGTGCCAGCAGTTCTCAATGGGGGGGGGCCTACAATGAGCAGTTCTTC
CASSSQWGGAYNEQFF
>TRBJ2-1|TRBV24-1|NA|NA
TGTGCCACCAGTGATAGTCCGGGGGGCCCGGCACACAATGAGCAGTTCTTC
CATSDSPGGPAHNEQFF
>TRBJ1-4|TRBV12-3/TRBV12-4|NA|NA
TGTGCCAGCAGTGGAAAAGGGCTGCCTAATGAAAAACTGTTTTTT
CASSGKGLPNEKLFF
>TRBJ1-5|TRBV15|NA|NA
TGTGCCACCAGCTCACGGACGGGCCGGCAGCCCCAGCATTTT
CATSSRTGRQPQHF
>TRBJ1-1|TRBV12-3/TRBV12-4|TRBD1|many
TGTGCCAGCAGTCCTCGGACAGGGACGAGGAACACTGAAGCTTTCTTT
CASSPRTGTRNTEAFF
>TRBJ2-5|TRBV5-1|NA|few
TGCGCCAGCAGCTTCACCCCTCGGCGGGACACACAAGAGACCCAGTACTTC
CASSFTPRRDTQETQYF
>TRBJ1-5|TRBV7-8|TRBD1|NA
TGTGCCAGCAGCCTACAGGGGGCTGGAAGCAATCAGCCCCAGCATTTT
CASSLQGAGSNQPQHF
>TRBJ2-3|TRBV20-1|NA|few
TGCAGTGCTCCACTATTGTACTTAGTAAGCACAGATACGCAGTATTTT
CSAPLLYLVSTDTQYF
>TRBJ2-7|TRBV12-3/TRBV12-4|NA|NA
TGTGCCAGCAGTTTTGGTATGGCCTACGAGCAGTACTTC
CASSFGMAYEQYF
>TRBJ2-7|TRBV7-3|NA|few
TGTGCCAGCAGCTTATACCGGGCTCGGTCCTACGAGCAGTACTTC
CASSLYRARSYEQYF
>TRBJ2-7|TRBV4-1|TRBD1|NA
TGCGCCAGCAGCCAAGAAGGAGGGACAGGAAAGATCGAGCAGTACTTC
CASSQEGGTGKIEQYF
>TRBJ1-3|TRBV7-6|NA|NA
TGTGCCAGCAGCGCCAACAGGGTTTGGGGAAACACCATATATTTT
CASSANRVWGNTIYF
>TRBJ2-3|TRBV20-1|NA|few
TGCAGTGCTAGCCGCGCCGGGTTCCCAGATACGCAGTATTTT
CSASRAGFPDTQYF
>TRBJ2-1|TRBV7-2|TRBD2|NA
TGTGCCAGCAGCTTGGGTCTAGCGGGAGTGCGGGAGCAGTTCTTC
CASSLGLAGVREQFF
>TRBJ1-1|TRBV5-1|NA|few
TGCGCCAGCAGCCGCGAACAGGGAGACACTGAAGCTTTCTTT
CASSREQGDTEAFF
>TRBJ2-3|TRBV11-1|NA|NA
TGTGCCAGCAGCTTCGGAGTCCCAGATACGCAGTATTTT
CASSFGVPDTQYF
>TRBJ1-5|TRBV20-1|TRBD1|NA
TGCAGTGCTAGACCACAGGGGAGGTATAGCAATCAGCCCCAGCATTTT
CSARPQGRYSNQPQHF
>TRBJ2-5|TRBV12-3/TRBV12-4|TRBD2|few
TGTGCCAGCAGTTCCCCAGGACTAGCGGGAGACCAAGAGACCCAGTACTTC
CASSSPGLAGDQETQYF
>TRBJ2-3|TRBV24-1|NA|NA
TGTGCCACCAGTGATTTGCAGGCGGATACGCAGTATTTT
CATSDLQADTQYF
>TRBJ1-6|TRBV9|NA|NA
TGTGCCAGCAGCGTAGAAGGGGGTTCACCCCTCCACTTT
CASSVEGGSPLHF
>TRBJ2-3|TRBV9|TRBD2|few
TGTGCCAGCAGCGTAGGACTAGCTAGCACAGATACGCAGTATTTT
CASSVGLASTDTQYF
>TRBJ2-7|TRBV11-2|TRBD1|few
TGTGCCAGCAGCTTAGAGCCGGACAGGGGAAAGTACGAGCAGTACTTC
CASSLEPDRGKYEQYF